This T cell receptor (beta chain) was recovered during a study of CD8+ T cells in alopecia areata. Trimming shortened V by 5 bases and J by 2 bases, and 13 bases separated the two germline ends. The germline V gene has CDR1 SQVTM and CDR2 ANQGSEA. There are 13 residues in the CDR3. On this clone: The antigen is undetermined. Other DNA sequences of this sample code for an identical CDR3.

Documented treatment: oral pan-JAK inhibitor, 5-10 mg twice daily. RNA was extracted and reverse transcribed into cDNA as the sequencing template. Libraries were prepared by immunoSEQ multiplex PCR; TCRdb keeps only in-frame clonotypes and omits some of them. Of about 190,000 clones listed, roughly 70% are singletons. Study-level points and caveats: The study found higher clonality in lesional than normal scalp, especially in alopecia totalis/universalis.

The TCR was taken from a human donor with alopecia areata. Sequencing was performed on CD4+ T cells sorted from blood, taken between weeks 49 and 50, from a patient treated with tofacitinib. J is TRBJ2-7 and V is TRBV29-1, with D possibly called TRBD1 or TRBD2 (5 bases each). The CDR3 DNA is TGCAGCGTTCGGGGACGGCAGACCTACGAGCAGTACTTC. Encoded protein: CSVRGRQTYEQYF.